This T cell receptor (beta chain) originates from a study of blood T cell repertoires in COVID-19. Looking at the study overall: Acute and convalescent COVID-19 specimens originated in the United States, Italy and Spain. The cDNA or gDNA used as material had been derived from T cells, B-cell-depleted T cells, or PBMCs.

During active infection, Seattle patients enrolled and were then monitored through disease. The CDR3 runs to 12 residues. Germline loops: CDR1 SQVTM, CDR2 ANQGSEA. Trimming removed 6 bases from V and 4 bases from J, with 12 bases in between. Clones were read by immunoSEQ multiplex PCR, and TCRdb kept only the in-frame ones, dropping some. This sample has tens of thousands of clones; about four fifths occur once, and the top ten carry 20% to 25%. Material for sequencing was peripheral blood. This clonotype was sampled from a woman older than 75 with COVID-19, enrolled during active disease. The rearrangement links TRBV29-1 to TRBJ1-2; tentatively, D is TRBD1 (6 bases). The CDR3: CSVAGGGYGYTF. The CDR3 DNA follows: TGCAGCGTGGCTGGGGGCGGCTATGGCTACACCTTC.